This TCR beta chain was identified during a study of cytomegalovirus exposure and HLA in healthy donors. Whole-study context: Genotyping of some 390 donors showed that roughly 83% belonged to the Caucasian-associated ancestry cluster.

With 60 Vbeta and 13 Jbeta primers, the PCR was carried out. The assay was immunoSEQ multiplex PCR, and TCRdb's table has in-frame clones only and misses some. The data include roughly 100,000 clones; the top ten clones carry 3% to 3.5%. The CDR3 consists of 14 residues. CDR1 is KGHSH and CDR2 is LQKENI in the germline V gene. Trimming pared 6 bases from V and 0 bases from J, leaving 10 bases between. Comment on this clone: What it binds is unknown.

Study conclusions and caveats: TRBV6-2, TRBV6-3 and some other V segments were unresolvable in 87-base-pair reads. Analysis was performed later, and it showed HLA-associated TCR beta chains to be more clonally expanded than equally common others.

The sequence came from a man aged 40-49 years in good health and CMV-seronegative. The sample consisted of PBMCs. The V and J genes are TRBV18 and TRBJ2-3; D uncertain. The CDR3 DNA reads TGTGCCAGCTCCCCGACTCCGAGCACAGATACGCAGTATTTT. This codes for CASSPTPSTDTQYF. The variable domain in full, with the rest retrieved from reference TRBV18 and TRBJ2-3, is NAGVMQNPRHLVRRRGQEARLRCSPMKGHSHVYWYRQLPEEGLKFMVYLQKENIIDESGMPKERFSAEFPKEGPSILRIQQVVRGDSAAYFCASSPTPSTDTQYFGPGTRLTVL.